A selection of T cell receptor beta chains follows, all from one sample in a study of long-term antiretroviral therapy in people with HIV. Sequencing used immunoSEQ multiplex PCR; TCRdb keeps in-frame clones, though not all of them. In the table there are around 40,000 clones, roughly 90% of which are singletons. Specimen: unsorted PBMCs, collected just before starting antiretroviral therapy. The source of these receptors is a woman in her late teens or twenties with HIV. CDR3s include the opening cysteine and the closing phenylalanine or tryptophan. A D gene is named only where the DNA matches it firmly.

d_call: TRBD2
v_call: TRBV19
cdr3_aa: CASSKGLAGAHGEQFF

d_call: NA
v_call: TRBV6-4
cdr3_aa: CASSDSVAGTYEQYF

d_call: NA
v_call: TRBV27
cdr3_aa: CASSLYVAGLNGYTF

d_call: TRBD2
v_call: TRBV19
cdr3_aa: CATLAGEMGGELFF

d_call: NA
v_call: TRBV7-9
cdr3_aa: CASSRRTDEAFF

d_call: TRBD1
v_call: TRBV10-1
cdr3_aa: CASSGHRDRDEQYF

d_call: NA
v_call: TRBV7-7
cdr3_aa: CASSSSSKIGTGELFF

d_call: TRBD1
v_call: TRBV18
cdr3_aa: CASRTGGFYEQYF

d_call: NA
v_call: TRBV6-5
cdr3_aa: CASSYSRSNQPQHF

d_call: NA
v_call: TRBV28
cdr3_aa: CASRGAGYTF

d_call: TRBD1
v_call: TRBV4-3
cdr3_aa: CASSQVGDRVYGYTF

d_call: NA
v_call: TRBV10-3
cdr3_aa: CAISDQGEGQRLKGGYGYTF

d_call: NA
v_call: TRBV15
cdr3_aa: CATSRPGYNSPLHF

d_call: TRBD1
v_call: TRBV7-8
cdr3_aa: CASSSRGGEAFF